The TCR beta chain under discussion was sequenced for a study of T-cell reconstitution after alpha-beta-depleted transplantation in children. Findings and limits, study-wide: After one year, T-cell counts and TCRbeta diversity mostly came from new T cells. Some patients owed their high day-60 TCRbeta diversity to surviving recipient T cells and thymic progenitors. Several hundred expanded graft clones reportedly gave rise to the alpha-beta T cells present about two months after transplant.

The library targeted TCRbeta and was prepared with unique molecular identifiers. TCRdb re-analysed the PCR reads in MiXCR, keeping a single row per CDR3 protein. Of around 450,000 distinct CDR3 sequences in the sample, roughly 15% were seen once. Germline V gene data show CDR1 as ENHRY and CDR2 as SYGVKD. The V gene lost 7 bases and the J gene lost 1 base, with 14 bases spanning the gap. CDR3 length equals 16 residues. With regard to this clonotype: What it binds is not known.

This TCR was recovered from a boy in the first two years of life who had a stem cell transplant for Wiskott-Aldrich syndrome, so the T cells may come from the graft donor. This specimen consisted of PBMCs, mostly from graft donor cells, obtained 360 days after TCRalphabeta/CD19-depleted stem cell transplant. The chain carries TRBV10-3 and TRBJ2-6; possibly TRBD1 for D (7 bases). CDR3 residues: CAINGRGVSGANVLTF. The CDR3 DNA reads TGTGCCATCAACGGCAGGGGGGTATCTGGGGCCAACGTCCTGACTTTC.